One sample yielded the 9 T cell receptor beta chains listed below, sequenced in a study of shared clonotypes between healthy human individuals. The repertoire was sequenced with immunoSEQ multiplex PCR; TCRdb's copy has only in-frame clones and lacks some. Of about 1.1 million clones in the sample, around 78% were seen once. Sequenced: memory CD4+ T cells from PBMCs. The subset: CD45RA-negative fraction. The receptor source for this set is a man aged 18 to 29 in good health. Some clones in this sample may be carry-over from other donors' samples.

The table lists this clone with many counts. The chain has TRBV9 and TRBJ2-3, with a possible D match to TRBD2 (6 bases). Per germline, CDR1 SGDLS and CDR2 YYNGEE. Trimming took 2 bases from V and 4 from J, leaving 11 bases between them. The CDR3 consists of 14 residues. This CDR3 reads CASSVREYADTQYF. The CDR3 coding sequence is TGTGCCAGCAGCGTCCGGGAGTATGCAGATACGCAGTATTTT.

The J gene is TRBJ1-5, the V gene TRBV2; D ambiguous. Trimming cost V 5 bases and J 4 bases, with 15 bases left between them. This CDR3 is 15 amino acids long. The germline CDR1 and CDR2 sequences are SNHLY and FYNNEI. The DNA of the CDR3 is TGTGCCAGCAGTCCCCTAGGTGGAATTAATCAGCCCCAGCATTTT. Protein product: CASSPLGGINQPQHF.

Points on this clone: Within the sample, other DNA sequences also encode this same CDR3. The rearrangement joins TRBV28 to TRBJ2-7; 8 bases agree with TRBD1. Trimming removed 2 bases from V and 3 bases from J; junction bases left unmatched: 3. The CDR3 has 14 amino acids. Germline lookup yields CDR1 MDHEN and CDR2 SYDVKM. DNA for the CDR3: TGTGCCAGCAGTTTAGCCGGGACAGGCTACGAGCAGTACTTC. It yields the protein CASSLAGTGYEQYF.

This clone was picked up one time. V gene TRBV19 combines with J gene TRBJ1-1; possible D gene TRBD1, 5 bases. The ends were cut back, 5 bases at V and 0 bases at J, with 13 bases in the middle. The CDR3 runs to 15 residues. CDR1 and CDR2 (germline): LNHDA, SQIVND (reference sequence). CDR3 DNA: TGTGCCAGTAGTCCGGGACGAAATATGAACACTGAAGCTTTCTTT. This translates into CASSPGRNMNTEAFF.

The V gene is TRBV19, the J gene TRBJ2-4; 11 bases agree with TRBD1. The ends lost 10 bases at V and 2 bases at J; junction bases unmatched: 4. The germline V gene has CDR1 LNHDA and CDR2 SQIVND (reference sequence). The CDR3 extends over 14 amino acids. CDR3 nucleotide sequence: TGTGCCACGGGACAGGGGGTCACCAAAAACATTCAGTACTTC. Translating it yields CATGQGVTKNIQYF.

This clone was counted ten times or more. This rearrangement joins TRBV29-1 to TRBJ2-3; TRBD2 matches 7 bases. The CDR3 is 13 residues long. V lost 6 bases, J lost 4 bases, and 7 bases stayed unmatched. The germline CDR1 and CDR2 sequences are SQVTM and ANQGSEA. CDR3 bases: TGCAGCGTGAGGGGACTAAATGCAGATACGCAGTATTTT. Translated: CSVRGLNADTQYF.

This chain joins TRBV29-1 and TRBJ1-1; no clear D. Germline loops: CDR1 SQVTM, CDR2 ANQGSEA. The length of the CDR3 is 13 residues. V dropped 8 bases and J dropped 7 bases, with 20 bases sitting between them. CDR3 sequence (DNA): TGCAGCTCCTGGGCGATCGGGATCAATGAAGCTTTCTTT. Its protein is CSSWAIGINEAFF. Together with reference TRBV29-1 and TRBJ1-1, the CDR3 gives the full variable domain: SAVISQKPSRDICQRGTSLTIQCQVDSQVTMMFWYRQQPGQSLTLIATANQGSEATYESGFVIDKFPISRPNLTFSTLTVSNMSPEDSSIYLCSSWAIGINEAFFGQGTRLTVV.

The gene calls are TRBV11-2 and TRBJ1-4, with no clear D. Trimming took 7 bases from V and 8 from J, leaving 17 bases between them. This CDR3 contains 14 residues. The germline CDR1 and CDR2 sequences are SGHAT and FQNNGV. The DNA of the CDR3 is TGTGCCAGCACCCGGCCGGGTCTAGCGGAAAAACTGTTTTTT. Its protein product is CASTRPGLAEKLFF. Filled out from reference TRBV11-2 and TRBJ1-4, the complete variable domain reads EAGVAQSPRYKIIEKRQSVAFWCNPISGHATLYWYQQILGQGPKLLIQFQNNGVVDDSQLPKDRFSAERLKGVDSTLKIQPAKLEDSAVYLCASTRPGLAEKLFFGSGTQLSVL.

The chain employs TRBV6-5 and TRBJ1-1; TRBD1 matches 8 bases. The ends lost 6 bases at V and 8 bases at J; junction bases unmatched: 11. CDR3 size: 14 residues. The germline V gene encodes CDR1 MNHEY and CDR2 SVGAGI. The CDR3 DNA follows: TGTGCCAGCAGACCCCTAGACAGGGGAAAAGAAGCTTTCTTT. Translated: CASRPLDRGKEAFF.